The 2 T cell receptor beta chains below all came from one sample that was sequenced in a study of T cell responses to AZD1222 COVID-19 vaccine (dated by TCRdb to about 2021). The protocol used for the library was the immunoSEQ multiplex PCR assay. The immuneACCESS repertoire file appears here via TCRdb, limited to in-frame rearrangements. These files lack a portion of the clones; in checked studies, under half of the deficit traces to unresolved V genes, and the cause of the others is not known. The sample table records more than 100,000 clones; about 90% of these occur just once. Together, the top ten hold just under 10% of the sample. The sample's time point label, in plain terms: baseline before first vaccination. Here the sequenced sample was peripheral blood, taken on day 0 of AZD1222 vaccination. The receptor source for this set is an adult in good health.

This clone showed up just once. The chain joins TRBV19 to TRBJ1-1; maybe TRBD1 (5 bases). Germline assignment: CDR1 LNHDA and CDR2 SQIVND (reference sequence). Trimming left V 6 bases short and J 0 bases short, with 14 bases between. This CDR3 is built from 15 residues. The CDR3 DNA reads as TGTGCCAGTAGCCGGACGACAGCGATGAACACTGAAGCTTTCTTT. This sequence encodes CASSRTTAMNTEAFF. The full variable domain, its missing parts supplied by reference TRBV19 and TRBJ1-1, is DGGITQSPKYLFRKEGQNVTLSCEQNLNHDAMYWYRQDPGQGLRLIYYSQIVNDFQKGDIAEGYSVSREKKESFPLTVTSAQKNPTAFYLCASSRTTAMNTEAFFGQGTRLTVV.

This clone was seen once. J is TRBJ2-3 and V is TRBV25-1; D gene ambiguous. The CDR3 totals 12 residues. V lost 2 bases and J lost 2, with 2 bases in between. Germline V lookup: CDR1 MGHDK, CDR2 SYGVNS. The CDR3 region is CASSETTDTQYF. In DNA form, the CDR3 reads TGTGCCAGCAGTGAAACCACAGATACGCAGTATTTT.